Presented here are 31 T cell receptor beta chains from one specimen sequenced in a study of OX40 agonist ivuxolimab in advanced cancers. Sequenced by immunoSEQ multiplex PCR; TCRdb stores in-frame clones only, minus some. The sample carries some 50,000 clones, 81% recorded once. Source: CD4+ or CD8+ T cells sorted from blood, taken in a trial of the OX40 agonist ivuxolimab. The receptors here all came from an adult with an advanced solid tumor such as melanoma, head and neck, liver or kidney cancer.

The rearrangement joins TRBV7-6 to TRBJ2-1; the match to TRBD2 covers 7 bases. The CDR3 is 15 amino acids. Trimming removed 3 bases from V and 4 bases from J; junction bases left unmatched: 6. Germline V CDR1 and CDR2: SGHVS, FNYEAQ. CDR3 loop: CASSLAGDRYNEQFF. The CDR3 DNA sequence: TGTGCCAGCAGCTTGGCGGGGGATAGATACAATGAGCAGTTCTTC. The full variable domain, with the rest looked up from reference TRBV7-6 and TRBJ2-1, is GAGVSQSPRYKVTKRGQDVALRCDPISGHVSLYWYRQALGQGPEFLTYFNYEAQQDKSGLPNDRFSAERPEGSISTLTIQRTEQRDSAMYRCASSLAGDRYNEQFFGPGTRLTVL.

The chain uses TRBV19 and TRBJ2-1; 13 positions agree with TRBD2. The germline CDR1 and CDR2 sequences are LNHDA and SQIVND (reference sequence). Trimming took 7 bases from V and 7 from J; bases not matched to a gene: 7. The CDR3 has 15 amino acids. CDR3 nucleotide sequence: TGTGCCAGTACTTTACTAGCGGGGGGGCCGAATGAGCAGTTCTTC. It codes for CASTLLAGGPNEQFF. The whole variable domain, filled in from reference TRBV19 and TRBJ2-1, reads DGGITQSPKYLFRKEGQNVTLSCEQNLNHDAMYWYRQDPGQGLRLIYYSQIVNDFQKGDIAEGYSVSREKKESFPLTVTSAQKNPTAFYLCASTLLAGGPNEQFFGPGTRLTVL.

The chain employs TRBV5-1 and TRBJ2-1; TRBD2 agrees at 13 bases. The CDR3 totals 17 residues. Germline lookup yields CDR1 SGHRS and CDR2 YFSETQ. V was pared by 0 bases and J by 4 bases, with 4 bases of the junction left unmatched. CDR3 residues: CASSLALAGGRYNEQFF. The CDR3 nucleotides are TGCGCCAGCAGCTTGGCACTAGCGGGGGGGCGATACAATGAGCAGTTCTTC. Full variable domain (missing parts from reference TRBV5-1 and TRBJ2-1): KAGVTQTPRYLIKTRGQQVTLSCSPISGHRSVSWYQQTPGQGLQFLFEYFSETQRNKGNFPGRFSGRQFSNSRSEMNVSTLELGDSALYLCASSLALAGGRYNEQFFGPGTRLTVL.

The chain is built from TRBV6-5 and TRBJ2-7, with TRBD2 matching 10 bases. V dropped 9 bases and J dropped 5; count of bases not matched to a gene: 7. The V gene's germline CDR1 is MNHEY and CDR2 SVGAGI. This CDR3 is 13 amino acids long. CDR3 DNA: TGTGCCAGTTCCGGACTAGCGGTTGACGAGCAGTACTTC. This sequence encodes CASSGLAVDEQYF.

This clone was seen only once. In nucleotides, the CDR3 is TGTGCCAGCAGTCCTCCGAACACGCCCACCGGGGAGCTGTTTTTT. Its translation is CASSPPNTPTGELFF. This rearrangement joins TRBV6-6 to TRBJ2-2; D gene uncertain. The CDR3 sequence is 15 residues long. CDR1 and CDR2 (germline): MNHNY, SVGAGI (reference sequence). V was pared by 5 bases and J by 4 bases, with 14 bases between.

This clone occurred a few times. DNA for the CDR3: TGTGCCAGCAGCCGGTCCGGGAACACAGATACGCAGTATTTT. This encodes CASSRSGNTDTQYF. The chain is built from TRBV7-9 and TRBJ2-3, with a tentative D call TRBD2 (5 bases). The CDR3 extends over 14 amino acids. Trimming took off 5 bases at V and 2 bases at J, with 11 bases between the two ends. Looked up from germline, CDR1 is SEHNR and CDR2 is FQNEAQ (reference sequence).

The rearrangement links TRBV5-8 to TRBJ1-1; TRBD1 aligns across 7 bases. Germline V gene sequence: CDR1 SGHTS, CDR2 YDEGEE. J was trimmed by 4 bases and V by 1 base; bases with no gene match: 19. This CDR3 region has 19 residues. The CDR3 DNA reads as TGTGCCAGCAGCTTGAGACCACCCCTTTTAGACAGGGAGGTCACTGAAGCTTTCTTT. It specifies CASSLRPPLLDREVTEAFF.

The V call is TRBV7-6, the J call TRBJ2-5, with no clear D. Trimming removed 0 bases at V and 2 bases at J, with 13 bases between. The CDR3 contains 16 residues. Germline assignment: CDR1 SGHVS and CDR2 FNYEAQ. The CDR3 region has the DNA TGTGCCAGCAGCTTAGCGACGGCAGGCCTACAAGAGACCCAGTACTTC. Translation: CASSLATAGLQETQYF.

The sample holds a few counts of this clone. V gene TRBV2 combines with J gene TRBJ1-5; D call uncertain. Germline V gives CDR1 SNHLY, CDR2 FYNNEI. CDR3 length: 13 amino acids. The germline V and J ends were trimmed by 6 bases and 0 bases, with 6 bases remaining between them. CDR3: CASRRDSNQPQHF. The CDR3 region has the DNA TGTGCCAGCAGGAGAGATAGCAATCAGCCCCAGCATTTT.

The chain couples TRBV5-1 to TRBJ2-2; D is unresolved. CDR3 length: 17 residues. Trimming removed 0 bases at V and 0 bases at J, with 12 bases between. Germline CDR1 reads SGHRS; CDR2 reads YFSETQ. For the CDR3, the DNA is TGCGCCAGCAGCTTGGCTGTCGGGTCCGCGAACACCGGGGAGCTGTTTTTT. Protein product: CASSLAVGSANTGELFF.

This chain connects TRBV27 to TRBJ1-2; weak D call: TRBD1 (6 bases). Germline CDR1 MNHEY, CDR2 SMNVEV (reference sequence). Trimming took 1 base from V and 1 from J, leaving 13 bases between them. This CDR3 is built from 16 residues. The CDR3 reads CASSLLYRDLNYGYTF. The CDR3 coding sequence is TGTGCCAGCAGTTTATTGTACAGGGACCTTAACTATGGCTACACCTTC.

The table lists this clone with a count of one. The rearrangement joins TRBV4-2 to TRBJ2-7, with 9 positions matching TRBD1. CDR1 is LGHNA, CDR2 YNFKEQ, per germline. The CDR3 sequence is 15 residues long. V was pared by 3 bases and J by 7 bases, with 10 bases of the junction left unmatched. In DNA, the CDR3 is TGTGCCAGCAGCCACGGGGACAGGGTTCTATGGGAGCAGTACTTC. As protein: CASSHGDRVLWEQYF.

This chain connects TRBV6-1 to TRBJ2-7; D perhaps matches TRBD2 (5 bases). CDR1 is MNHNS, CDR2 SASEGT, per germline. The CDR3 runs 15 residues. V lost 6 bases and J lost 6, with 21 bases in between. This CDR3 reads CASRGRRTSSGEQYF. CDR3 nucleotides: TGTGCCAGCAGGGGGAGAAGGACCTCCTCGGGCGAGCAGTACTTC.

The chain employs TRBV10-2 and TRBJ2-7; TRBD2 matches 10 bases. With 6 bases clipped from V and 7 bases from J, the junction kept 9 bases outside the gene matches. The CDR3 consists of 14 residues. The germline V gene encodes CDR1 WSHSY and CDR2 SAAADI. This CDR3 reads CASSPAGGVGEQYF. CDR3 in DNA: TGCGCCAGCAGCCCAGCGGGGGGGGTTGGAGAGCAGTACTTC.

Details on this clone: The sample holds other DNA sequences that translate to the same CDR3. This rearrangement joins TRBV6-5 to TRBJ2-4; D unresolved. V lost 4 bases to trimming and J lost 0 bases, with 13 bases between them. Germline assignment: CDR1 MNHEY and CDR2 SVGAGI. This CDR3 is 16 amino acids long. The CDR3 nucleotides are TGTGCCAGCAGTTCCTTCTCCAACCTAGCCAAAAACATTCAGTACTTC. It is translated as CASSSFSNLAKNIQYF.

This clone was seen only a few times. This sequence joins TRBV10-1 and TRBJ2-5; a weak D match, TRBD2 (6 bases). The CDR3 covers 15 residues. The germline CDR1 and CDR2 sequences are WNHNN and SYGVQD (reference sequence). Trimming cost V 8 bases and J 3 bases, with 19 bases left between them. CDR3 DNA: TGCGCCAGCCGTGGGGGTCGCGGGGTAAAAGAGACCCAGTACTTC. This sequence encodes CASRGGRGVKETQYF.

The chain uses TRBV28 and TRBJ2-1; 8 bases agree with TRBD2. Per germline, CDR1 MDHEN and CDR2 SYDVKM. The trim removed 3 bases at V and 9 bases at J, leaving 10 bases unmatched. The CDR3 sequence is 15 residues long. DNA for the CDR3: TGTGCCAGCAGTTTGGCGGGGGGCCGGGGGAGTGAGCAGTTCTTC. Its translation: CASSLAGGRGSEQFF.

The chain recombines TRBV6-5 with TRBJ1-1; possibly TRBD1 for D (5 bases). Germline V gives CDR1 MNHEY, CDR2 SVGAGI. This CDR3 contains 14 residues. Trimming shortened V by 6 bases and J by 10 bases, and 21 bases separated the two germline ends. DNA for the CDR3: TGTGCCAGCAGCCCCTTTTGGGGGGAACGTGTAGCTTTCTTT. This encodes CASSPFWGERVAFF.

The chain uses TRBV5-6 and TRBJ2-7; D ambiguous. This CDR3 has 12 amino acids. V dropped 3 bases and J dropped 4 bases, with 8 bases sitting between them. CDR1 and CDR2 (germline): SGHDT, YYEEEE. CDR3 DNA sequence: TGTGCCAGCAGCTCGAACTCTTACGAGCAGTACTTC. The encoded protein is CASSSNSYEQYF.

The chain couples TRBV2 to TRBJ2-5; D gene ambiguous. Germline CDR1 SNHLY, CDR2 FYNNEI. V was shortened by 10 bases and J by 3 bases, with 12 bases between the two germline ends. CDR3 size: 12 residues. CDR3 nucleotides: TGTGCCAACGAAGAGAGAGAAGAGACCCAGTACTTC. As protein: CANEEREETQYF. The full variable domain, in which reference TRBV2 and TRBJ2-5 provide the parts outside the CDR3, is EPEVTQTPSHQVTQMGQEVILRCVPISNHLYFYWYRQILGQKVEFLVSFYNNEISEKSEIFDDQFSVERPDGSNFTLKIRSTKLEDSAMYFCANEEREETQYFGPGTRLLVL.

The chain has TRBV2 and TRBJ2-5, with 12 bases fitting TRBD1. Per germline, CDR1 SNHLY and CDR2 FYNNEI. The CDR3 has 16 residues. The trim removed 5 bases at V and 2 bases at J, leaving 6 bases unmatched. CDR3 loop: CASSSGTGGPQETQYF. The CDR3 DNA is TGTGCCAGCAGTTCCGGGACAGGGGGCCCGCAAGAGACCCAGTACTTC.

The V call is TRBV27, the J call TRBJ2-2, with unresolved D. This CDR3 is built from 15 residues. V lost 2 bases to trimming and J lost 5 bases, with 12 bases between them. Germline lookup yields CDR1 MNHEY and CDR2 SMNVEV (reference sequence). CDR3 sequence reads: CASSLTPVVTGELFF. The CDR3 DNA sequence: TGTGCCAGCAGTTTAACTCCCGTGGTGACCGGGGAGCTGTTTTTT.

The V gene is TRBV4-2, the J gene TRBJ2-7; perhaps TRBD2 as D (5 bases). CDR1 and CDR2 (germline): LGHNA, YNFKEQ. Trimming took off 0 bases at V and 1 base at J, with 13 bases between the two ends. The CDR3 has 16 residues. The chain's CDR3 is CASSQERSGSSYEQYF. The CDR3 DNA follows: TGTGCCAGCAGCCAAGAACGGAGCGGTTCGTCCTACGAGCAGTACTTC.

This rearrangement joins TRBV19 to TRBJ2-2; D not resolved. Per the germline V gene, CDR1 is LNHDA and CDR2 is SQIVND (reference sequence). V was shortened by 3 bases and J by 4 bases, with 6 bases between the two germline ends. The CDR3 has 13 residues. CDR3 residues: CASSIGRTGELFF. The CDR3 coding sequence is TGTGCCAGTAGTATCGGCCGCACCGGGGAGCTGTTTTTT.

For the CDR3, the DNA is TGTGCCAGCAGCTTATTGGCCCGGGTGGTAGCGGGGGGGCCTGCCAAAAACATTCAGTACTTC. Encoded protein: CASSLLARVVAGGPAKNIQYF. V usage is TRBV7-3 and J usage is TRBJ2-4; 11 bases are shared with TRBD2. The trim removed 2 bases at V and 1 base at J, leaving 16 bases unmatched. CDR3 length: 21 residues. Germline CDR1 is SGHTA and CDR2 is FQGTGA.

The chain links TRBV4-1 to TRBJ2-1; TRBD2 matches 10 bases. This CDR3 has 13 residues. After removal of 4 bases from V and 10 bases from J, the junction contained 4 bases not matched to a gene. CDR1 and CDR2 from the germline V gene are MGHRA and YSYEKL. The CDR3 sequence: CASSLLAGLEQFF. CDR3 DNA: TGCGCCAGCAGCCTACTAGCGGGGTTGGAGCAGTTCTTC.

The rearrangement joins TRBV7-3 to TRBJ2-3; D call uncertain. V lost 1 base to trimming and J lost 1 base, with 6 bases between them. The CDR3 contains 14 residues. CDR1 and CDR2 from the germline V gene are SGHTA and FQGTGA. The CDR3 nucleotides read TGTGCCAGCAGCTTAAACCTCCGCACAGATACGCAGTATTTT. The encoded protein is CASSLNLRTDTQYF.

This sequence joins TRBV19 and TRBJ2-3; 9 positions agree with TRBD2. In germline, CDR1 is LNHDA, CDR2 SQIVND (reference sequence). This CDR3 is built from 14 residues. With 7 bases clipped from V and 9 bases from J, the junction kept 11 bases outside the gene matches. The CDR3 here is CASKGGGGSRTQYF. Here the CDR3 DNA reads TGTGCCAGTAAAGGCGGGGGGGGCTCTCGCACGCAGTATTTT.

This clone was seen only once. The rearrangement joins TRBV6-6 to TRBJ2-5, with D maybe TRBD1 (6 bases). The CDR3 spans 15 residues. V gave up 0 bases and J gave up 4 bases, with 12 bases separating them. Germline V gene data show CDR1 as MNHNY and CDR2 as SVGAGI (reference sequence). In nucleotides, the CDR3 is TGTGCCAGCAGTTACTCCACAGGGCTTTCAGAGACCCAGTACTTC. This encodes CASSYSTGLSETQYF.

The chain links TRBV5-1 to TRBJ2-7; TRBD2 matches at 7 bases. Germline V gene sequence: CDR1 SGHRS, CDR2 YFSETQ. The V gene end was trimmed by 3 bases and the J gene end by 4 bases; junction bases not matched to a gene: 4. This CDR3 has 13 residues. CDR3 loop: CASSSRGEYEQYF. The DNA for the CDR3 is TGCGCCAGCAGCTCCCGGGGGGAATACGAGCAGTACTTC.

This chain joins TRBV6-5 and TRBJ2-5, with 8 bases lining up with TRBD2. Germline lookup yields CDR1 MNHEY and CDR2 SVGAGI. V lost 7 bases, J lost 5 bases, and 6 bases stayed unmatched. This CDR3 is built from 13 residues. The CDR3: CASNLAGRETQYF. CDR3 DNA: TGTGCCAGCAACTTAGCGGGGCGGGAGACCCAGTACTTC.